These 8 T cell receptor beta chains came from one sample sequenced in a study of blood T cell repertoires in COVID-19. Profiled with immunoSEQ multiplex PCR; TCRdb holds only in-frame clones, not every one. The table has under 60,000 clones, approximately 82% seen once. The source material was peripheral blood. These receptors all come from a human donor in a cohort sampled during active COVID-19.

The chain carries TRBV11-2 and TRBJ1-2; no clear D. This CDR3 region has 14 residues. The V gene's germline CDR1 is SGHAT and CDR2 FQNNGV. Trimming pared 7 bases from V and 0 bases from J, leaving 12 bases between. The CDR3 DNA is TGTGCCAGCACCCCTAGCGAAGCTAACTATGGCTACACCTTC. Translating gives CASTPSEANYGYTF. Based on the CDR3 plus reference TRBV11-2 and TRBJ1-2, the full variable domain is EAGVAQSPRYKIIEKRQSVAFWCNPISGHATLYWYQQILGQGPKLLIQFQNNGVVDDSQLPKDRFSAERLKGVDSTLKIQPAKLEDSAVYLCASTPSEANYGYTFGSGTRLTVV.

The gene calls are TRBV5-5 and TRBJ1-5; D not certain. V was trimmed by 4 bases and J by 2 bases, leaving 16 bases between them. The CDR3 contains 16 residues. Germline loops: CDR1 SGHKS, CDR2 YYEKEE (reference sequence). The CDR3 DNA is TGTGCCAGCAGCCCTATGGGAGGGTCAGGCAATCAGCCCCAGCATTTT. Translated: CASSPMGGSGNQPQHF.

This clone was seen a handful of times. The chain joins TRBV24-1 to TRBJ1-2; maybe TRBD1 (6 bases). CDR3 length: 17 amino acids. Germline-derived CDR1 and CDR2 are KGHDR and SFDVKD. V was clipped by 4 bases and J by 5 bases, with 22 bases between them. CDR3 amino acids: CATSDPDRTHPEYGYTF. CDR3 DNA sequence: TGTGCCACCAGTGACCCCGACAGGACCCATCCGGAGTATGGCTACACCTTC.

The chain carries TRBV15 and TRBJ2-5, with a weak D call TRBD1 (7 bases). V lost 5 bases and J lost 2, with 12 bases in between. The CDR3 covers 14 residues. From germline, CDR1 is LNHNV and CDR2 YYDKDF (reference sequence). CDR3 nucleotides: TGTGCCACCAGCGGCGGGACAGCACAAGAGACCCAGTACTTC. It encodes CATSGGTAQETQYF.

In its sample, this clone was seen a few times. The V gene is TRBV4-2, the J gene TRBJ2-6; D is perhaps TRBD1 (5 bases). CDR3 length equals 19 residues. Trimming pared 0 bases from V and 0 bases from J, leaving 15 bases between. Germline loops: CDR1 LGHNA, CDR2 YNFKEQ. In DNA form, the CDR3 reads TGTGCCAGCAGCCAAGAGGGAAGGGGCAGATTCTCTGGGGCCAACGTCCTGACTTTC. Translated, it gives CASSQEGRGRFSGANVLTF.

The chain employs TRBV4-1 and TRBJ2-3; D is possibly TRBD2 (5 bases). Germline V gene data show CDR1 as MGHRA and CDR2 as YSYEKL. The CDR3 is 16 residues long. Deletions cut 4 bases from V and 1 base from J, with 15 bases between. The CDR3 DNA follows: TGCGCCAGCAGCCCAACGCCGGGAAGGGGCACAGATACGCAGTATTTT. The encoded protein is CASSPTPGRGTDTQYF.

This rearrangement joins TRBV18 to TRBJ1-1; 11 nucleotides match TRBD1. V lost 4 bases to trimming and J lost 0 bases; unmatched junction nucleotides: 10. Germline assignment: CDR1 KGHSH and CDR2 LQKENI. This CDR3 is 18 amino acids long. The CDR3 loop reads CASSQNRDRGTMNTEAFF. The DNA of the CDR3 is TGTGCCAGCTCACAAAACCGGGACAGGGGGACCATGAACACTGAAGCTTTCTTT.

This clone was counted only a few times. The rearrangement uses TRBV4-3 and TRBJ1-2; D perhaps matches TRBD1 (6 bases). The germline V and J ends were trimmed by 0 bases and 3 bases, with 17 bases remaining between them. This CDR3 comprises 17 residues. The germline V gene encodes CDR1 LGHNA and CDR2 YSLEER. This CDR3 is CASSQDLGGARDYGYTF. CDR3 nucleotide sequence: TGCGCCAGCAGCCAAGATCTGGGGGGGGCGAGAGACTATGGCTACACCTTC.